This passage covers 20 T cell receptor beta chains from one sample sequenced in a study of blood T cells in healthy people across ages. The authors ran a second PCR of about 6 to 12 cycles using a sample-barcoded 5' primer and a J-beta primer mix. TCRdb fed the 5' RACE reads into MiXCR, producing one record per CDR3 protein. The data show around 1,800,000 distinct CDR3 sequences, about 39% seen once. Sequenced material: blood. These receptors originate from a human donor in good health.

This clonotype occurred many times. The genes are TRBV12-3 or TRBV12-4 and TRBJ2-7, with 11 bases fitting TRBD1. The CDR3 is 15 residues long. V lost 7 bases to trimming and J lost 7 bases; unmatched junction nucleotides: 12. For the CDR3, the DNA is TGTGCCAGCACCGCGGCGGACAGGGGGCTCGAAGAGCAGTACTTC. As protein: CASTAADRGLEEQYF.

This clonotype has more than one count but fewer than ten. The V gene is TRBV20-1, the J gene TRBJ1-1; 8 bases map to TRBD1. The CDR3 is made up of 15 amino acids. The V gene end was trimmed by 1 base and the J gene end by 0 bases; junction bases not matched to a gene: 4. In germline, CDR1 is DFQATT, CDR2 SNEGSKA (reference sequence). Here the CDR3 reads CSARGTGRMNTEAFF. CDR3 in DNA: TGCAGTGCTAGAGGGACAGGGCGCATGAACACTGAAGCTTTCTTT.

The chain links TRBV2 to TRBJ2-7; D is undetermined. Trimming left V 6 bases short and J 4 bases short, with 16 bases between. Germline loops: CDR1 SNHLY, CDR2 FYNNEI. This CDR3 region has 14 residues. CDR3 sequence (DNA): TGTGCCAGCAGAGTCGACTCTCACGGATACGAGCAGTACTTC. It yields the protein CASRVDSHGYEQYF. Looking up the rest from reference TRBV2 and TRBJ2-7 gives the full variable domain: EPEVTQTPSHQVTQMGQEVILRCVPISNHLYFYWYRQILGQKVEFLVSFYNNEISEKSEIFDDQFSVERPDGSNFTLKIRSTKLEDSAMYFCASRVDSHGYEQYFGPGTRLTVT.

This chain connects TRBV10-3 to TRBJ1-6; possibly TRBD1 for D (5 bases). Germline loops: CDR1 ENHRY, CDR2 SYGVKD. The germline V and J ends were trimmed by 2 bases and 7 bases, with 9 bases remaining between them. This CDR3 is 14 amino acids long. This CDR3 is CAISEGTGNSPLHF. As DNA, the CDR3 is TGTGCCATCAGTGAGGGGACGGGGAATTCACCCCTCCACTTT.

The rearrangement uses TRBV27 and TRBJ1-5; D uncertain. V lost 3 bases and J lost 2, with 11 bases in between. CDR1 and CDR2 (germline): MNHEY, SMNVEV (reference sequence). This CDR3 is built from 15 residues. CDR3 sequence: CASSFGRQGNQPQHF. CDR3 coding DNA: TGTGCCAGCAGTTTCGGGCGGCAGGGCAATCAGCCCCAGCATTTT.

On this clonotype: Just one base apart from a much larger clone, this may be a read error. The genes are TRBV6-2 or TRBV6-3 and TRBJ1-4; D is possibly TRBD1 (6 bases). CDR1 and CDR2 from the germline V gene are MNHEY and SVGEGT. There are 15 residues in the CDR3. CDR3 amino acids: CVSRRNRVGDEKLFF. Here the CDR3 DNA reads TGTGTCAGCAGACGAAACAGGGTCGGCGATGAAAAACTGTTTTTT.

The V gene is TRBV5-1, the J gene TRBJ2-5, with D possibly being TRBD2 (5 bases). Deletions cut 0 bases from V and 3 bases from J, with 12 bases between. Germline V gene data show CDR1 as SGHRS and CDR2 as YFSETQ. The length of the CDR3 is 15 residues. The CDR3 loop reads CASSLGGSQEETQYF. The CDR3 coding sequence is TGCGCCAGCAGCTTGGGAGGGTCTCAAGAAGAGACCCAGTACTTC.

This clonotype has a handful of counts. The genes are TRBV6-4 and TRBJ2-4, with D perhaps given as TRBD1 or TRBD2 (5 bases each). This CDR3 region has 18 residues. The germline V and J ends were trimmed by 11 bases and 0 bases, with 26 bases remaining between them. Germline-derived CDR1 and CDR2 are MRHNA and SNTAGT. CDR3 sequence reads: CAVKTEQEKGPAKNIQYF. The CDR3 region has the DNA TGTGCCGTAAAAACGGAACAGGAGAAGGGACCAGCCAAAAACATTCAGTACTTC.

This clonotype was seen a handful of times. The chain joins TRBV6-6 to TRBJ2-3; D call uncertain. V lost 6 bases and J 6 bases, leaving 16 bases between the germline ends. CDR1 is MNHNY and CDR2 is SVGAGI in the germline V gene (reference sequence). The CDR3 consists of 14 residues. The chain's CDR3 is CASSPRAVEDTQYF. The CDR3 coding sequence is TGTGCCAGCAGCCCCCGGGCCGTCGAGGATACGCAGTATTTT.

DNA of the CDR3: TGCAGTGCCAGACTAGTACTCCACAATGAGCAGTTCTTC. Encoded protein: CSARLVLHNEQFF. The J gene is TRBJ2-1, the V gene TRBV20-1; D possibly corresponds to TRBD2 (6 bases). CDR3 size: 13 residues. The ends were cut back, 6 bases at V and 5 bases at J, with 14 bases in the middle. Per germline, CDR1 DFQATT and CDR2 SNEGSKA (reference sequence).

This clonotype was counted only a few times. The DNA of the CDR3 is TGCAGCGTTGAAGAGTTCGGAGGGAACTATGGCTACACCTTC. This codes for CSVEEFGGNYGYTF. This chain joins TRBV29-1 and TRBJ1-2; D is undetermined. Germline V gene data show CDR1 as SQVTM and CDR2 as ANQGSEA. The V and J ends lost 0 bases and 2 bases respectively, with 10 bases between them. CDR3 length: 14 amino acids. Combining the CDR3 with reference TRBV29-1 and TRBJ1-2 gives the whole variable domain SAVISQKPSRDICQRGTSLTIQCQVDSQVTMMFWYRQQPGQSLTLIATANQGSEATYESGFVIDKFPISRPNLTFSTLTVSNMSPEDSSIYLCSVEEFGGNYGYTFGSGTRLTVV.

The gene calls are TRBV12-3 or TRBV12-4 and TRBJ2-3; the D call may be TRBD1 or TRBD2 (5 bases each). Trimming stripped 6 bases from V and 2 bases from J, with 9 bases between. This CDR3 spans 13 amino acids. The CDR3 loop is CASRFGATDTQYF. In DNA form, the CDR3 reads TGTGCCAGCAGGTTCGGGGCCACAGATACGCAGTATTTT.

This chain connects TRBV20-1 to TRBJ2-3, with a tentative D call TRBD2 (6 bases). Germline lookup yields CDR1 DFQATT and CDR2 SNEGSKA (reference sequence). This CDR3 comprises 14 residues. Trimming stripped 7 bases from V and 4 bases from J, with 18 bases between. As DNA, the CDR3 is TGCAGTGTTGATGGCGGGGTTTCCTCAGATACGCAGTATTTT. Its protein product is CSVDGGVSSDTQYF.

This chain links TRBV24-1 with TRBJ2-3, with a possible D match to TRBD2 (5 bases). The CDR3 totals 16 residues. V was cut by 5 bases and J by 3 bases, with 17 bases left in between. From germline, CDR1 is KGHDR and CDR2 SFDVKD. The CDR3 region has the DNA TGTGCCACCAGTGTGTCGGCGGGCTTTAGTACAGATACGCAGTATTTT. Its translation: CATSVSAGFSTDTQYF.

J is TRBJ1-2 and V is TRBV3-1; D gene unclear. V lost 1 base and J 8 bases, leaving 14 bases between the germline ends. The CDR3 sequence is 14 residues long. Per the germline V gene, CDR1 is LGHDT and CDR2 is YNNKEL (reference sequence). This CDR3 is CASSQGLGVYGYTF. DNA for the CDR3: TGTGCCAGCAGCCAAGGACTAGGCGTTTACGGCTACACCTTC.

The chain recombines TRBV12-5 with TRBJ2-6; a possible D gene is TRBD1 (6 bases). Germline CDR1 and CDR2: LGHNT and FRNRAP. V was cut by 3 bases and J by 2 bases, with 17 bases left in between. This CDR3 contains 18 residues. The CDR3 bases are TGTGCTAGTGGTTTTGACAACGGACAGTATACTGGGGCCAACGTCCTGACTTTC. Protein sequence: CASGFDNGQYTGANVLTF.

This clonotype appeared a few times. The J gene is TRBJ2-1, the V gene TRBV6-2 or TRBV6-3; D may be TRBD2 (7 bases). V lost 0 bases, J lost 7 bases, and 22 bases lay in between. The CDR3 extends over 18 amino acids. CDR1 is MNHEY, CDR2 SVGEGT, per germline. The CDR3 region has the DNA TGTGCCAGCAGTTACTCGATTCGAGGCGGGGGCTTAACTAATGAGCAGTTCTTC. Translated, it gives CASSYSIRGGGLTNEQFF.

This clonotype came up many times. The chain has TRBV4-2 and TRBJ2-7; TRBD1 aligns across 10 bases. The junction had 6 bases not matched to a gene; V was cut back by 4 bases and J by 3 bases. Germline assignment: CDR1 LGHNA and CDR2 YNFKEQ. This CDR3 contains 15 residues. CDR3 DNA sequence: TGTGCCAGCAGCCCCCCCGGGACAGGGGTCTACGAGCAGTACTTC. Its translation is CASSPPGTGVYEQYF.

This clonotype was observed a handful of times. The chain is built from TRBV15 and TRBJ2-6; the match to TRBD1 covers 7 bases. Germline loops: CDR1 LNHNV, CDR2 YYDKDF (reference sequence). V lost 2 bases and J lost 4; bases outside the gene matches: 11. The CDR3 is made up of 18 amino acids. CDR3 nucleotide sequence: TGTGCCACCAGCAGATTAGACAGGGATTTCTCCGGGGCCAACGTCCTGACTTTC. Protein sequence: CATSRLDRDFSGANVLTF.

V gene TRBV4-3 combines with J gene TRBJ1-5; 7 nucleotides line up with TRBD1. CDR3 length equals 14 residues. V shed 0 bases and J 6 bases; nucleotides not matched to a gene: 2. Germline V gene lookup returns CDR1 LGHNA and CDR2 YSLEER. The CDR3 is CASSQDNRGQPQHF. CDR3 DNA: TGCGCCAGCAGCCAAGACAACAGGGGTCAGCCCCAGCATTTT.